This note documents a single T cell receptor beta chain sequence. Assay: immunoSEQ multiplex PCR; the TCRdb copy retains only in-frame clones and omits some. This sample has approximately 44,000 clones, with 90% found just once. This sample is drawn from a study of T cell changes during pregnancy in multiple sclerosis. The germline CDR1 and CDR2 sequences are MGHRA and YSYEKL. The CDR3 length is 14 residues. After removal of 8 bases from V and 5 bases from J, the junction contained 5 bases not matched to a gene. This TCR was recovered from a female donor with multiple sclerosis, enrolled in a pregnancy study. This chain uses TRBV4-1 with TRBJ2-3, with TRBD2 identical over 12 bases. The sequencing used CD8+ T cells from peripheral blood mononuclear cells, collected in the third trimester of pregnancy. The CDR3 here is CASSSGGALDTQYF. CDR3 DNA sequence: TGCGCCAGCTCTAGCGGGGGGGCCCTAGATACGCAGTATTTT.